This TCR beta chain was captured in a study of cytomegalovirus exposure and HLA in healthy donors. The CDR3 runs 15 residues. The V and J ends lost 5 bases and 3 bases, in that order; junction bases with no gene match: 9. Germline CDR1 is MDHEN and CDR2 is SYDVKM. 13 Jbeta primers and 60 Vbeta primers were used for the PCR. Clones were sequenced by immunoSEQ multiplex PCR, and TCRdb holds only the in-frame ones, with some missing. The table has some 150,000 clones, over 60% seen once. Regarding this clone: Its matching antigen is unknown.

Overall study findings and caveats: Presence/absence comparisons presumed near-even sequencing depth among donors.

The chain combines TRBV28 with TRBJ2-7; TRBD1 matches at 8 bases. This receptor was taken from a female donor in good health and CMV-seronegative. Sequencing input: PBMCs. The CDR3 DNA sequence: TGTGCCAGCAGTGAAATGGGACAGGTGGGCTACGAGCAGTACTTC. It encodes CASSEMGQVGYEQYF.